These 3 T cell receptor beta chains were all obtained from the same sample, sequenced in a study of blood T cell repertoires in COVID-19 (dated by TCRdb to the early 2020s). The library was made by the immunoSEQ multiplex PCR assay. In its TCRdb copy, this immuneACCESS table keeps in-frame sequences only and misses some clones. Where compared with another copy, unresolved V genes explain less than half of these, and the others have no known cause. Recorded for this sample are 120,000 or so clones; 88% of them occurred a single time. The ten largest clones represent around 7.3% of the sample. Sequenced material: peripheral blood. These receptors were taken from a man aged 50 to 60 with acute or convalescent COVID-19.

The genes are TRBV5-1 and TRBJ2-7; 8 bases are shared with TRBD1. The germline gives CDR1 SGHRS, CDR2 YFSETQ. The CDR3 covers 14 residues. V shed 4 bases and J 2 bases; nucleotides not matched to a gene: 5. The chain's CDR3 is CASSLGQGPYEQYF. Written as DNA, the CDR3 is TGCGCCAGCAGCCTCGGACAGGGACCCTACGAGCAGTACTTC.

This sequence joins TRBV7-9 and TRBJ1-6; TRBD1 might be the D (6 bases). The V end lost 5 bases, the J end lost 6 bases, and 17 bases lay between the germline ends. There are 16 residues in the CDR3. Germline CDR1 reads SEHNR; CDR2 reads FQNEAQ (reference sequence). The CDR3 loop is CASSLTRGALNSPLHF. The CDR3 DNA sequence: TGTGCCAGCAGCCTCACCCGGGGGGCGCTTAATTCACCCCTCCACTTT.

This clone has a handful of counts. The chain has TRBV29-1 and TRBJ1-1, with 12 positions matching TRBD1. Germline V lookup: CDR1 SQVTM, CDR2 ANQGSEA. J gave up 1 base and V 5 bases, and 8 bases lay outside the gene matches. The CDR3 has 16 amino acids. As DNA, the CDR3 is TGCAGCGTTTCCGGGACAGGGGGCTCGCCGAACACTGAAGCTTTCTTT. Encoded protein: CSVSGTGGSPNTEAFF.